This is a list of T cell receptor beta chains from one sample in a study of T-cell memory formation after mild COVID-19. Each CDR3 protein gets one entry after TCRdb re-called the 5' RACE reads with MiXCR. The sample carries hundreds of thousands of distinct CDR3 sequences, approximately 15% recorded once. Sequences were obtained from PBMCs or a T cell subset sorted from them (not recorded which). The receptor set was obtained from a man younger than 35 who had mild COVID-19 (a few samples of this study predate the infection). Cell type and time point are not known. Each CDR3 is given with its conserved first and last residue. Only part of the rows carry a size: once, few, many, or a class if the clone is expanded.

V: TRBV7-2; size: .; CDR3: CASSLVAGAGETQYF
V: TRBV7-3; size: many; CDR3: CASRQGRTGELFF
V: TRBV4-3; size: .; CDR3: CASSQDLQIYNEQFF
V: TRBV5-1; size: .; CDR3: CASSLTGSPSYNEQFF
V: TRBV6-2/TRBV6-3; size: few; CDR3: CASGRGLAGNQPQHF
V: TRBV15; size: few; CDR3: CATSRDPKRGRHEQFF
V: TRBV27; size: few; CDR3: CASKFAGAEKLFF
V: TRBV5-1; size: .; CDR3: CASSWGTGGFDEQFF
V: TRBV7-2; size: many; CDR3: CASTRRGTSTSDEQFF
V: TRBV7-2; size: few; CDR3: CASSLDDRGFNEQFF
V: TRBV5-1; size: .; CDR3: CASSFLGLGTDTQYF
V: TRBV20-1; size: many; CDR3: CSARVPSGGYEQYF
V: TRBV3-1; size: .; CDR3: CASSHSPLPGELFF
V: TRBV4-3; size: .; CDR3: CASSQGHKGDYGYTF
V: TRBV30; size: .; CDR3: CAWSVGGGSEEQYF
V: TRBV7-3; size: .; CDR3: CASSPGLAESNTQYF
V: TRBV5-1; size: .; CDR3: CASSLGGQGQNIQYF
V: TRBV12-3/TRBV12-4; size: .; CDR3: CASSYDWDRGLGQYF
V: TRBV7-3; size: .; CDR3: CASSGTGSDTDTQYF
V: TRBV6-5; size: .; CDR3: CASRPLTGSSNQPQHF
V: TRBV4-3; size: .; CDR3: CASSQDWGQGNQPQHF
V: TRBV9; size: .; CDR3: CASSPRGTNPGDTQYF
V: TRBV7-6; size: once; CDR3: CASSHLGVADEQFF
V: TRBV6-6; size: .; CDR3: CASSYSRLLAGGFTDTQYF
V: TRBV19; size: .; CDR3: CASSIRGPSNYGYTF
V: TRBV29-1; size: many; CDR3: CSVEDTDGANVLTF